This TCR beta chain was sequenced during a study of T cell clonality in common variable immunodeficiency. Germline CDR1 is SGHTA and CDR2 is FQGNSA. This CDR3 spans 14 amino acids. V lost 5 bases, J lost 6 bases, and 14 bases lay in between. Method: immunoSEQ multiplex PCR; TCRdb's copy keeps in-frame clones and lacks some. This record lists around 28,000 clones, none seen once only, and the top ten clones contain 25% to 35%. Study findings and constraints: Reportedly, TCR beta sequences from common variable immunodeficiency showed fewer deletions and N-nucleotide insertions.

This clone was seen a few times. Antigen: not known. The CDR3 is cut off 3 residues early in the read; its end comes from the germline J gene. This sequence joins TRBV7-2 and TRBJ2-1; D is perhaps TRBD1 (6 bases). Sequencing input: peripheral blood mononuclear cells. This receptor was identified in a human donor with common variable immunodeficiency. The sequenced part of the CDR3 DNA is TGTGCCAGCAGCGCTAATACAGGGATCAATGAG. Residues: CASSANTGINE. The entire CDR3 reads CASSANTGINEQFF.